Each of the 24 T cell receptor beta chains below was sequenced from the same sample in a study of patients and donors after allogeneic stem cell transplantation (dated by TCRdb to the early 2020s). The library was produced with RT-PCR. The sequencer listed for this sample is NextSeq 550. Starting from the raw public reads, TCRdb applied fastp trimming at Q25, assembled clones with MiXCR and retained in-frame beta chains. Each CDR3 protein appears once, grouped with its most common genes and DNA. The sample table contains about 230,000 distinct CDR3 sequences; only one count was recorded for 13% to 15% of them. Together, the top ten hold 11% of the sample. Sequences were obtained from blood, either unsorted or a sorted T cell fraction (not recorded which). These TCRs come from a human donor who was either an allogeneic HSCT recipient or a stem cell or donor lymphocyte infusion donor (not recorded which). It is not recorded whose cells these are; they may come from a transplant donor.

This chain connects TRBV30 to TRBJ1-1; D is unclear. V lost 0 bases to trimming and J lost 1 base, with 12 bases between them. CDR3 size: 15 residues. The germline V gene has CDR1 GTSNPN and CDR2 SVGIG (reference sequence). CDR3 nucleotide sequence: TGTGCCTGGAGTGTCTGGGGAGGGTCGAACACTGAAGCTTTCTTT. Protein product: CAWSVWGGSNTEAFF.

There are a few counts of this clonotype. The V call is TRBV3-1, the J call TRBJ2-3; 7 nucleotides line up with TRBD2. After removal of 0 bases from V and 4 bases from J, the junction contained 7 bases not matched to a gene. This CDR3 has 16 residues. Germline values: CDR1 LGHDT, CDR2 YNNKEL (reference sequence). For the CDR3, the DNA is TGTGCCAGCAGCCAAGAGTCCAGCGGGATTGCAGATACGCAGTATTTT. Amino acid sequence: CASSQESSGIADTQYF.

The table lists this clonotype with a few counts. The V call is TRBV20-1, the J call TRBJ1-5; D not resolved. This CDR3 region has 13 residues. The V gene lost 7 bases and the J gene lost 0 bases, with 10 bases spanning the gap. Germline CDR1 is DFQATT and CDR2 is SNEGSKA (reference sequence). The CDR3 region has the DNA TGCAGTGTTGCGGAATATAGCAATCAGCCCCAGCATTTT. This encodes CSVAEYSNQPQHF.

The CDR3 sequence: CASSTRLAGPSDTQYF. The DNA of the CDR3 is TGTGCCAGCAGTACCCGACTAGCGGGACCCTCAGATACGCAGTATTTT. The V and J genes are TRBV28 and TRBJ2-3; 11 nucleotides agree with TRBD2. Germline V lookup: CDR1 MDHEN, CDR2 SYDVKM. The CDR3 has 16 amino acids. Losses at the gene ends were 5 bases for V and 4 bases for J; bases not matched to a gene: 8.

The chain combines TRBV2 with TRBJ2-2, with D perhaps being TRBD1 or TRBD2 (5 bases each). V was shortened by 5 bases and J by 7 bases, with 17 bases between the two germline ends. This CDR3 has 15 amino acids. The V gene's germline CDR1 is SNHLY and CDR2 FYNNEI. In DNA form, the CDR3 reads TGTGCCAGCAGTATGACGGGGACGGCGAACGGGGAGCTGTTTTTT. As protein: CASSMTGTANGELFF. The variable domain in full, with the rest retrieved from reference TRBV2 and TRBJ2-2, is EPEVTQTPSHQVTQMGQEVILRCVPISNHLYFYWYRQILGQKVEFLVSFYNNEISEKSEIFDDQFSVERPDGSNFTLKIRSTKLEDSAMYFCASSMTGTANGELFFGEGSRLTVL.

This clonotype was seen more than once but under ten times. The chain employs TRBV20-1 and TRBJ2-7, with D perhaps TRBD2 (5 bases). Trimming took 1 base from V and 3 from J, leaving 13 bases between them. The CDR3 extends over 14 amino acids. Germline V lookup: CDR1 DFQATT, CDR2 SNEGSKA (reference sequence). The CDR3 region has the DNA TGCAGTGCTAGAGGGATGTCAGGACTCTACGAGCAGTACTTC. It codes for CSARGMSGLYEQYF.

The CDR3 DNA reads as TGTGCCAGCACCAGGGGCTCGTTCGCTGGCTACACCTTC. This codes for CASTRGSFAGYTF. This chain links TRBV14 with TRBJ1-2, with D tentatively TRBD1 (6 bases). Trimming pared 7 bases from V and 7 bases from J, leaving 16 bases between. In germline, CDR1 is SGHDN, CDR2 FVKESK. The CDR3 has 13 amino acids.

This clonotype has ten or more counts. J is TRBJ2-7 and V is TRBV28; TRBD1 is a possible D gene (5 bases). The germline V gene encodes CDR1 MDHEN and CDR2 SYDVKM. CDR3 length equals 15 residues. The ends were cut back, 3 bases at V and 3 bases at J, with 15 bases in the middle. CDR3 sequence (DNA): TGTGCCAGCAGTTTTGCGGAACAGGTGCGCTACGAGCAGTACTTC. This gives the protein CASSFAEQVRYEQYF.

Many counts were recorded for this clonotype. This sequence joins TRBV6-2 or TRBV6-3 and TRBJ2-7; TRBD1 matches at 9 bases. Unmatched junction bases numbered 5, after V lost 0 bases and J lost 2 bases. The CDR3 covers 16 residues. Looked up from germline, CDR1 is MNHEY and CDR2 is SVGEGT. For the CDR3, the DNA is TGTGCCAGCAGTTACTCCGAACAGGGGGCACCCTACGAGCAGTACTTC. As protein: CASSYSEQGAPYEQYF.

The CDR3, as DNA: TGTGCCAGCAGCTCGTTCGACGAGCAGTACTTC. Translation: CASSSFDEQYF. The chain links TRBV7-9 to TRBJ2-7, with D uncertain. The ends were cut back, 4 bases at V and 5 bases at J, with 6 bases in the middle. The length of the CDR3 is 11 residues. Germline assignment: CDR1 SEHNR and CDR2 FQNEAQ (reference sequence). Full variable domain (rest looked up from reference TRBV7-9 and TRBJ2-7): DTGVSQNPRHKITKRGQNVTFRCDPISEHNRLYWYRQTLGQGPEFLTYFQNEAQLEKSRLLSDRFSAERPKGSFSTLEIQRTEQGDSAMYLCASSSFDEQYFGPGTRLTVT.

In its sample, this clonotype was seen a few times. This chain uses TRBV5-1 with TRBJ1-2, with D possibly TRBD1 on 6 matching bases. Germline lookup yields CDR1 SGHRS and CDR2 YFSETQ. The V end was cut by 0 bases, the J end by 4 bases, with 13 bases between. This CDR3 contains 15 residues. CDR3 sequence reads: CASSLGRGAGYGYTF. CDR3 bases: TGCGCCAGCAGCTTGGGTAGGGGGGCCGGCTATGGCTACACCTTC.

This clonotype was found a few times. The chain has TRBV6-2 or TRBV6-3 and TRBJ1-1, with TRBD1 identical over 9 bases. The CDR3 is 16 amino acids. Germline trimming cut 5 bases from V and 8 bases from J; bases unmatched to any gene: 15. The V gene's germline CDR1 is MNHEY and CDR2 SVGEGT. In DNA form, the CDR3 reads TGTGCCAGCAGTCTCGAAGGACAGGGGCCCCACCACGAAGCTTTCTTT. Translating gives CASSLEGQGPHHEAFF.

The chain joins TRBV6-5 to TRBJ1-2; D call uncertain. The CDR3 is 14 residues long. Germline loops: CDR1 MNHEY, CDR2 SVGAGI. With 0 bases removed from V and 1 base from J, the gap between germline ends came to 6 bases. DNA for the CDR3: TGTGCCAGCAGTTACTCTAACAGTAACTATGGCTACACCTTC. Amino acids: CASSYSNSNYGYTF.

The rearrangement joins TRBV12-5 to TRBJ2-1; 9 bases are shared with TRBD2. Trimming cost V 9 bases and J 6 bases; bases outside gene matches: 9. Germline loops: CDR1 LGHNT, CDR2 FRNRAP. The CDR3 is 14 amino acids. CDR3 DNA sequence: TGTGCTAGGGGGAGCGGGAGGCCCCCCAATGAGCAGTTCTTC. Its protein is CARGSGRPPNEQFF.

This chain uses TRBV20-1 with TRBJ1-1, with D uncertain. This CDR3 contains 12 residues. Per germline, CDR1 DFQATT and CDR2 SNEGSKA (reference sequence). Trimming left V 5 bases short and J 0 bases short, with 7 bases between. In DNA form, the CDR3 reads TGCAGTGCTGGGCGGATGAACACTGAAGCTTTCTTT. Residues: CSAGRMNTEAFF.

This clonotype was counted at least ten times. The gene calls are TRBV5-1 and TRBJ2-1; D unresolved. The CDR3 has 14 residues. V shed 0 bases and J shed 1 base, with 5 bases lying between them. Per the germline V gene, CDR1 is SGHRS and CDR2 is YFSETQ. For the CDR3, the DNA is TGCGCCAGCAGCTTGGCGCCGTCCTACAATGAGCAGTTCTTC. It specifies CASSLAPSYNEQFF.

The chain carries TRBV12-5 and TRBJ1-5, with unresolved D. Germline V gives CDR1 LGHNT, CDR2 FRNRAP. V was shortened by 1 base and J by 5 bases, with 0 bases between the two germline ends. The length of the CDR3 is 11 residues. CDR3 DNA sequence: TGTGCTAGTGGTTTGGATCAGCCCCAGCATTTT. Translation: CASGLDQPQHF.

The V gene is TRBV30, the J gene TRBJ2-5; 9 bases map to TRBD2. After removal of 4 bases from V and 2 bases from J, the junction contained 14 bases not matched to a gene. The CDR3 has 17 residues. CDR1 and CDR2 from the germline V gene are GTSNPN and SVGIG (reference sequence). The CDR3 coding sequence is TGTGCCTGGAACCAGCGGGGGGCCTCCTTTCGTCAAGAGACCCAGTACTTC. It yields the protein CAWNQRGASFRQETQYF.

This clonotype was detected many times. The V gene is TRBV7-2, the J gene TRBJ1-3, with unresolved D. This CDR3 region has 15 residues. Trimming removed 5 bases at V and 2 bases at J, with 13 bases between. The germline gives CDR1 SGHTA, CDR2 FQGNSA. The CDR3 bases are TGTGCCAGCAGCGCGGACGTTACGGCTGGAAACACCATATATTTT. This translates into CASSADVTAGNTIYF. Full variable domain (rest looked up from reference TRBV7-2 and TRBJ1-3): GAGVSQSPSNKVTEKGKDVELRCDPISGHTALYWYRQSLGQGLEFLIYFQGNSAPDKSGLPSDRFSAERTGGSVSTLTIQRTQQEDSAVYLCASSADVTAGNTIYFGEGSWLTVV.

This clonotype was counted only a few times. The rearrangement joins TRBV7-3 to TRBJ2-7; 8 nucleotides line up with TRBD1. The CDR3 is 15 amino acids. After removal of 1 base from V and 6 bases from J, the junction contained 8 bases not matched to a gene. Germline CDR1 SGHTA, CDR2 FQGTGA. Here the CDR3 DNA reads TGTGCCAGCAGCTTAAACCCCGACAGGGGAGGCGAGCAGTACTTC. This gives the protein CASSLNPDRGGEQYF.

This chain uses TRBV6-1 with TRBJ2-7; D is possibly TRBD2 (7 bases). Trimming removed 0 bases at V and 5 bases at J, with 14 bases between. This CDR3 comprises 15 residues. Germline V CDR1 and CDR2: MNHNS, SASEGT. The CDR3, as DNA: TGTGCCAGCAGTGAAGCGTCCTGGGGGGGCAACGAGCAGTACTTC. Translated, it gives CASSEASWGGNEQYF.

This clonotype occurred a few times. J is TRBJ2-2 and V is TRBV5-6; no clear D. The CDR3 is 15 amino acids. Germline V gene data show CDR1 as SGHDT and CDR2 as YYEEEE. Deletions cut 2 bases from V and 3 bases from J, with 11 bases between. CDR3 bases: TGTGCCAGCAGCTTCGGGTTTTCGGACACCGGGGAGCTGTTTTTT. Amino acids: CASSFGFSDTGELFF.

This clonotype came up many times. This chain joins TRBV9 and TRBJ2-2, with TRBD1 identical over 8 bases. V shed 4 bases and J 4 bases; nucleotides not matched to a gene: 6. The V gene's germline CDR1 is SGDLS and CDR2 YYNGEE. There are 15 residues in the CDR3. The CDR3 coding sequence is TGTGCCAGCAGCCCCGGACAGGGCGGCACCGGGGAGCTGTTTTTT. Its translation is CASSPGQGGTGELFF.

The chain employs TRBV2 and TRBJ2-6, with 10 positions matching TRBD1. Germline V gene data show CDR1 as SNHLY and CDR2 as FYNNEI. After removal of 6 bases from V and 0 bases from J, the junction contained 5 bases not matched to a gene. This CDR3 region has 17 residues. The CDR3 nucleotides are TGTGCCAGCAGACCGGGACAGGGGATCTCTGGGGCCAACGTCCTGACTTTC. Protein: CASRPGQGISGANVLTF. Based on the CDR3 plus reference TRBV2 and TRBJ2-6, the full variable domain is EPEVTQTPSHQVTQMGQEVILRCVPISNHLYFYWYRQILGQKVEFLVSFYNNEISEKSEIFDDQFSVERPDGSNFTLKIRSTKLEDSAMYFCASRPGQGISGANVLTFGAGSRLTVL.